A selection of T cell receptor beta chains follows, all from one sample in a study of radiation and T cells in renal cell carcinoma. Profiled with immunoSEQ multiplex PCR; TCRdb holds only in-frame clones, not every one. Here the sample spans about 130,000 clones, roughly 90% being singletons. Material: blood, obtained from a patient whose treatment included radiotherapy and nephrectomy. These receptors came from a woman aged 45-65 years with renal cell carcinoma. Each CDR3 is given with its conserved first and last residue. The order of the fields is V gene, D gene, J gene, CDR3 protein. D genes are given only for firm matches.

v_gene: TRBV11-3; d_gene: -; j_gene: TRBJ2-1; CDR3aa: CASSRIRSNEQFF
v_gene: TRBV6-1; d_gene: TRBD2; j_gene: TRBJ2-1; CDR3aa: CASSDGGSSYNEQFF
v_gene: TRBV13; d_gene: TRBD1; j_gene: TRBJ2-3; CDR3aa: CASSLRQGVLADTQYF
v_gene: TRBV7-7; d_gene: -; j_gene: TRBJ2-5; CDR3aa: CASSRDGQETQYF
v_gene: TRBV25-1; d_gene: -; j_gene: TRBJ2-7; CDR3aa: CATSSRLYEQYF
v_gene: TRBV7-9; d_gene: -; j_gene: TRBJ1-3; CDR3aa: CASSPTQQGAGNTIYF
v_gene: TRBV11-2; d_gene: TRBD1; j_gene: TRBJ2-7; CDR3aa: CASSLRSGTGATEQYF
v_gene: TRBV4-1; d_gene: TRBD2; j_gene: TRBJ2-1; CDR3aa: CASSQDRDYYNEQFF
v_gene: TRBV5-1; d_gene: -; j_gene: TRBJ2-1; CDR3aa: CASSFTSPSSYNEQFF
v_gene: TRBV7-9; d_gene: TRBD2; j_gene: TRBJ2-1; CDR3aa: CASSLGLAGPNEQFF
v_gene: TRBV29-1; d_gene: TRBD1; j_gene: TRBJ1-1; CDR3aa: CSVTRGQGNTEAFF
v_gene: TRBV15; d_gene: -; j_gene: TRBJ2-3; CDR3aa: CATSREGRADTDTQYF
v_gene: TRBV7-2; d_gene: -; j_gene: TRBJ1-5; CDR3aa: CASSPDGGSNQPQHF
v_gene: TRBV10-3; d_gene: -; j_gene: TRBJ1-1; CDR3aa: CAITGQMNTEAFF
v_gene: TRBV5-1; d_gene: -; j_gene: TRBJ1-6; CDR3aa: CASSLAGPNNSPLHF
v_gene: TRBV6-5; d_gene: -; j_gene: TRBJ1-1; CDR3aa: CASSYRQNTEAFF
v_gene: TRBV6-1; d_gene: -; j_gene: TRBJ1-5; CDR3aa: CASSENHFSNQPQHF
v_gene: TRBV2; d_gene: -; j_gene: TRBJ2-2; CDR3aa: CASSDNVGLATGELFF
v_gene: TRBV6-1; d_gene: TRBD1; j_gene: TRBJ2-7; CDR3aa: CASSEAVRGYEQYF
v_gene: TRBV6-6; d_gene: -; j_gene: TRBJ1-5; CDR3aa: CASRVDGGGQPQHF
v_gene: TRBV19; d_gene: -; j_gene: TRBJ1-6; CDR3aa: CASSIPGRVGSPLHF
v_gene: TRBV13; d_gene: TRBD1; j_gene: TRBJ1-2; CDR3aa: CASSHRGQGNYGYTF
v_gene: TRBV6-5; d_gene: -; j_gene: TRBJ2-5; CDR3aa: CASSYSSGAGETQYF
v_gene: TRBV7-2; d_gene: -; j_gene: TRBJ1-5; CDR3aa: CASSLAQVGENQPQHF
v_gene: TRBV27; d_gene: -; j_gene: TRBJ2-2; CDR3aa: CASREGTGTLANTGELFF
v_gene: TRBV12-5; d_gene: -; j_gene: TRBJ1-1; CDR3aa: CASGLDLDEAFF
v_gene: TRBV11-2; d_gene: -; j_gene: TRBJ2-4; CDR3aa: CASSSSTALAKNIQYF
v_gene: TRBV5-6; d_gene: -; j_gene: TRBJ1-1; CDR3aa: CASSFWGARSRMNTEAFF
v_gene: TRBV5-5; d_gene: -; j_gene: TRBJ1-2; CDR3aa: CASRKVGSNYGYTF
v_gene: TRBV6-6; d_gene: -; j_gene: TRBJ1-1; CDR3aa: CASSGRTANTEAFF
v_gene: TRBV7-9; d_gene: -; j_gene: TRBJ1-1; CDR3aa: CASSYDRVQEAFF
v_gene: TRBV2; d_gene: TRBD1; j_gene: TRBJ2-7; CDR3aa: CASNRDRGPYEQYF
v_gene: TRBV6-5; d_gene: -; j_gene: TRBJ1-5; CDR3aa: CASSHGRYSNQPQHF
v_gene: TRBV9; d_gene: TRBD1; j_gene: TRBJ2-2; CDR3aa: CASSALGANRGFFNTGELFF
v_gene: TRBV30; d_gene: TRBD1; j_gene: TRBJ1-2; CDR3aa: CAWSGGSARHGYTF
v_gene: TRBV7-9; d_gene: -; j_gene: TRBJ2-1; CDR3aa: CASSPSTESYNEQFF
v_gene: TRBV7-8; d_gene: -; j_gene: TRBJ1-3; CDR3aa: CASSPKGSSSGNTIYF